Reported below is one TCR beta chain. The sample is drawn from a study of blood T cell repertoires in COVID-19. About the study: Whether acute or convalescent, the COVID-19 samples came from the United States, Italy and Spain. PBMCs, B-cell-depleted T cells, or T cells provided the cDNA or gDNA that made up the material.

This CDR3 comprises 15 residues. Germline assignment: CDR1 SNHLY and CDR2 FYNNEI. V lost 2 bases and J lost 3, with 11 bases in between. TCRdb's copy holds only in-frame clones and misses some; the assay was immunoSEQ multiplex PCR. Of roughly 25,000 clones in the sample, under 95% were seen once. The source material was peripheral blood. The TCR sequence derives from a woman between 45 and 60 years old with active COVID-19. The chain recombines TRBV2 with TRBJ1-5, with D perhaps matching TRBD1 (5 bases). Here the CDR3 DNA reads TGTGCCAGCAGTGAAAAAACAGGCCTCAATCAGCCCCAGCATTTT. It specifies CASSEKTGLNQPQHF.